Each of the 17 T cell receptor beta chains below was sequenced from the same sample in a study of blood T cell repertoires in COVID-19. Data came from immunoSEQ multiplex PCR; TCRdb stores just in-frame clones and leaves some out. Of tens of thousands of clones in the sample, about 86% were seen once. Specimen: peripheral blood. The receptors shown here come from a man older than 75 with COVID-19, enrolled during active disease.

In the case of this clone: This same CDR3 is encoded by further DNA sequences in the sample. The genes are TRBV9 and TRBJ1-1; the match to TRBD1 covers 9 bases. Germline V lookup: CDR1 SGDLS, CDR2 YYNGEE. The CDR3 covers 14 residues. The junction had 4 bases not matched to a gene; V was cut back by 2 bases and J by 5 bases. This chain's CDR3 is CASSVRQGGTEAFF. In nucleotides, the CDR3 is TGTGCCAGCAGCGTTAGACAGGGGGGTACTGAAGCTTTCTTT.

This clone was seen only a few times. This rearrangement joins TRBV7-9 to TRBJ1-2; D not resolved. CDR3 length: 13 residues. Trimming cost V 5 bases and J 2 bases, with 9 bases left between them. Germline assignment: CDR1 SEHNR and CDR2 FQNEAQ (reference sequence). This CDR3 reads CASSPWENYGYTF. In nucleotides, the CDR3 is TGTGCCAGCAGCCCCTGGGAGAACTATGGCTACACCTTC. Using reference TRBV7-9 and TRBJ1-2 for the parts outside the CDR3, the full variable domain is DTGVSQNPRHKITKRGQNVTFRCDPISEHNRLYWYRQTLGQGPEFLTYFQNEAQLEKSRLLSDRFSAERPKGSFSTLEIQRTEQGDSAMYLCASSPWENYGYTFGSGTRLTVV.

The chain links TRBV15 to TRBJ1-2; D is possibly TRBD1 (5 bases). In germline, CDR1 is LNHNV, CDR2 YYDKDF (reference sequence). The germline V and J ends were trimmed by 1 base and 3 bases, with 15 bases remaining between them. The CDR3 consists of 16 residues. This CDR3 reads CATSRVQGAQDYGYTF. In nucleotides, the CDR3 is TGTGCCACCAGCAGAGTTCAAGGGGCCCAAGACTATGGCTACACCTTC.

About this clone itself: This may arise from a read error, as a much more abundant clone is one base away. The same CDR3 is also encoded by other DNA sequences in this sample. The genes are TRBV27 and TRBJ1-1; D remains unclear. This CDR3 has 14 amino acids. Trimming left V 2 bases short and J 0 bases short, with 7 bases between. CDR1 is MNHEY, CDR2 SMNVEV, per germline (reference sequence). The CDR3 is CASSLNGMNTEAFF. The CDR3 region has the DNA TGTGCCAGCAGTTTAAACGGTATGAACACTGAAGCTTTCTTT.

This clone was picked up a small number of times. This chain links TRBV9 with TRBJ1-1, with 7 bases aligning to TRBD1. The CDR3 is 16 amino acids. The germline gives CDR1 SGDLS, CDR2 YYNGEE. Trimming took 3 bases from V and 1 from J; bases not matched to a gene: 9. The CDR3 region has the DNA TGTGCCAGCAGCGAGAGGGGACAGCCAGAGAACACTGAAGCTTTCTTT. Its translation is CASSERGQPENTEAFF. The full variable domain, its missing parts supplied by reference TRBV9 and TRBJ1-1, is DSGVTQTPKHLITATGQRVTLRCSPRSGDLSVYWYQQSLDQGLQFLIQYYNGEERAKGNILERFSAQQFPDLHSELNLSSLELGDSALYFCASSERGQPENTEAFFGQGTRLTVV.

This chain connects TRBV5-1 to TRBJ1-1; weak D call: TRBD1 (5 bases). Trimming removed 1 base from V and 4 bases from J, with 14 bases in between. The CDR3 extends over 15 amino acids. Germline CDR1 SGHRS, CDR2 YFSETQ. CDR3 nucleotide sequence: TGCGCCAGCAGCTTGAGGCCCGGGCAGGGCACTGAAGCTTTCTTT. This translates into CASSLRPGQGTEAFF.

The J gene is TRBJ1-3, the V gene TRBV4-2; the D is unclear. V was clipped by 0 bases and J by 4 bases, with 4 bases between them. This CDR3 region has 13 residues. CDR1 is LGHNA and CDR2 is YNFKEQ in the germline V gene. CDR3 in DNA: TGTGCCAGCAGCCAAGAGAGAGGAAACACCATATATTTT. Translating gives CASSQERGNTIYF.

The V and J genes are TRBV7-9 and TRBJ1-5; possibly TRBD1 for D (5 bases). V was trimmed by 4 bases and J by 6 bases, leaving 19 bases between them. Germline V gene sequence: CDR1 SEHNR, CDR2 FQNEAQ (reference sequence). The CDR3 totals 16 residues. The chain's CDR3 is CASSSRGRREGQPQHF. The CDR3 DNA follows: TGTGCCAGCAGCTCCCGGGGGAGGAGGGAAGGTCAGCCCCAGCATTTT.

CDR3 sequence (DNA): TGTGCCAGCAGACAGGGTCTCTATGGCTACACCTTC. It is translated as CASRQGLYGYTF. The chain joins TRBV12-3 or TRBV12-4 to TRBJ1-2; TRBD1 might be the D (6 bases). This CDR3 is built from 12 residues. The V gene lost 6 bases and the J gene lost 4 bases, with 9 bases spanning the gap.

This clone was seen only once. J is TRBJ1-2 and V is TRBV4-2; 11 bases align to TRBD1. The CDR3 is 16 amino acids. Germline assignment: CDR1 LGHNA and CDR2 YNFKEQ. The V and J ends lost 1 base and 2 bases, in that order; junction bases with no gene match: 3. Written as DNA, the CDR3 is TGTGCCAGCAGCCAAGTTGGACAGGGGGCGAACTATGGCTACACCTTC. This sequence encodes CASSQVGQGANYGYTF.

This chain uses TRBV5-1 with TRBJ1-1, with D uncertain. There are 15 residues in the CDR3. Trimming cost V 1 base and J 1 base, with 11 bases left between them. Germline-derived CDR1 and CDR2 are SGHRS and YFSETQ. The chain's CDR3 is CASSLSGRGNTEAFF. The CDR3, as DNA: TGCGCCAGCAGCTTGTCGGGAAGAGGGAACACTGAAGCTTTCTTT.

The chain employs TRBV9 and TRBJ2-5; D perhaps matches TRBD2 (6 bases). This CDR3 contains 15 residues. Per the germline V gene, CDR1 is SGDLS and CDR2 is YYNGEE. The V end lost 0 bases, the J end lost 5 bases, and 14 bases lay between the germline ends. CDR3 sequence reads: CASSVVGGLGETQYF. Written as DNA, the CDR3 is TGTGCCAGCAGCGTAGTCGGAGGGTTGGGGGAGACCCAGTACTTC.

This clone was observed a few times. In DNA form, the CDR3 reads TGTGCCTGGAGAGGACAGGACGATTCACCCCTCCACTTT. This codes for CAWRGQDDSPLHF. The genes are TRBV30 and TRBJ1-6; 7 positions match TRBD1. The CDR3 length is 13 residues. Germline values: CDR1 GTSNPN, CDR2 SVGIG (reference sequence). V shed 3 bases, J shed 8 bases, and the junction held 4 bases outside the gene matches.

V is TRBV27 and J is TRBJ2-1; 7 nucleotides align to TRBD1. This CDR3 region has 15 residues. CDR1 MNHEY and CDR2 SMNVEV come from the germline V gene (reference sequence). V was clipped by 4 bases and J by 0 bases; unmatched bases: 3. CDR3 coding DNA: TGTGCCAGCAGTTCGGGACAGTACTCCTACAATGAGCAGTTCTTC. This encodes CASSSGQYSYNEQFF.

This rearrangement joins TRBV9 to TRBJ1-6, with D maybe TRBD1 (6 bases). Trimming removed 3 bases from V and 6 bases from J, with 13 bases in between. This CDR3 comprises 15 residues. In germline, CDR1 is SGDLS, CDR2 YYNGEE. The CDR3 reads CASSAVQGSNSPLHF. In DNA form, the CDR3 reads TGTGCCAGCAGCGCAGTACAGGGTAGTAATTCACCCCTCCACTTT.

J is TRBJ1-3 and V is TRBV19, with D uncertain. V was clipped by 4 bases and J by 2 bases, with 15 bases between them. The germline CDR1 and CDR2 sequences are LNHDA and SQIVND (reference sequence). The CDR3 covers 16 residues. CDR3 amino acids: CASSTGSGKTGNTIYF. In DNA, the CDR3 is TGTGCCAGTAGTACCGGCTCCGGGAAAACTGGAAACACCATATATTTT.

This chain joins TRBV7-3 and TRBJ2-6; no clear D gene. Deletions cut 5 bases from V and 0 bases from J, with 8 bases between. Germline assignment: CDR1 SGHTA and CDR2 FQGTGA. The CDR3 loop spans 15 amino acids. Here the CDR3 reads CASSPGGSGANVLTF. The CDR3 region has the DNA TGTGCCAGCAGCCCCGGTGGCTCTGGGGCCAACGTCCTGACTTTC.